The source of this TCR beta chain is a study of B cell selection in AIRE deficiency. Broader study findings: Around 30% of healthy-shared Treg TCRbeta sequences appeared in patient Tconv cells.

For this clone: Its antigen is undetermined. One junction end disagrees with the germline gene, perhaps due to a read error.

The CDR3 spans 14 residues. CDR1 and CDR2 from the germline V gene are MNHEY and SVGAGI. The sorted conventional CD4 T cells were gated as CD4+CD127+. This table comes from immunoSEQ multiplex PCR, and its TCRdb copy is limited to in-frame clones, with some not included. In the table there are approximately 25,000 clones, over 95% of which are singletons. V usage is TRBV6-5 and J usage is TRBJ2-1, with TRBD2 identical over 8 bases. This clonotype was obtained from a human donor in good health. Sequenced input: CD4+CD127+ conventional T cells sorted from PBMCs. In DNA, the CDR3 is TGTGCCAGCAAAGCCCTAGCGGGTGCTAATGGGCAGTTCTTC. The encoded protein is CASKALAGANGQFF.